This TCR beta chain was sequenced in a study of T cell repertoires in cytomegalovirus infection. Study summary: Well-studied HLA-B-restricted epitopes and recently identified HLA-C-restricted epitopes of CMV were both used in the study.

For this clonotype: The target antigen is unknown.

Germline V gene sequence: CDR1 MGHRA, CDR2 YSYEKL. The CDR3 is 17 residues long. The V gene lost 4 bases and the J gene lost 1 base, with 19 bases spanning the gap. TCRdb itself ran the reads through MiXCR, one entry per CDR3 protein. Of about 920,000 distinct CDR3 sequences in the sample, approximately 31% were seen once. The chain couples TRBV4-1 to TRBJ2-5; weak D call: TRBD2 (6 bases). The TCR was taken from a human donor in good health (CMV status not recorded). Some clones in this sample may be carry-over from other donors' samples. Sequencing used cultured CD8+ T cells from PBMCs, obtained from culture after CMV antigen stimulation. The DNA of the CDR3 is TGCGCCAGCAGCCGAGTTGACAAGGGAGGCCTCCAAGAGACCCAGTACTTC. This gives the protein CASSRVDKGGLQETQYF.